This T cell receptor (beta chain) was observed in a study of neoadjuvant anti-PD-1 for oral cavity cancer. CDR1 is MNHEY and CDR2 is SVGAGI in the germline V gene. The CDR3 length is 15 residues. The V gene lost 6 bases and the J gene lost 1 base, with 14 bases spanning the gap. Clones were read by immunoSEQ multiplex PCR, and TCRdb kept only the in-frame ones, dropping some. This repertoire shows 6,700 or so clones, approximately 80% found once; its top ten account for about 3%. V and J are TRBV6-5 and TRBJ2-3; D might be TRBD1 (5 bases). The TCR sequence derives from a person aged 40 to 85 with oral cavity squamous cell carcinoma. The sample here was PBMCs, taken before nivolumab (anti-PD-1) treatment. CDR3 sequence reads: CASSPGLVGTDTQYF. CDR3 DNA sequence: TGTGCCAGCAGCCCAGGGTTGGTGGGCACAGATACGCAGTATTTT.